The T cell receptor (beta chain) under discussion was sequenced for a study of T-cell memory formation after mild COVID-19. As for this clonotype: Its antigen is currently unknown.

Employing constant-segment primers, 5'RACE generated TCR alpha and TCR beta cDNA libraries bearing sample barcodes and UMIs. Via MiXCR, TCRdb re-called the 5' RACE reads, giving one row per CDR3 protein. The sample records a few hundred thousand distinct CDR3 sequences, roughly 15% being singletons. Findings of the study overall: The appearance of some responding clones in pre-infection memory suggested that cross-reactive memory joined. Mainly in CM and EM were contracting CD4+ clones; CD8+ were in EMRA.

The TCR comes from a man aged 18-30 years who had mild COVID-19 (a few samples of this study predate the infection). Cell type and time point are not known. Sequencing was carried out using PBMCs or a T cell subset sorted from them (not recorded which).

The CDR3 bases are TGTGCCAGCAGTCCGGAGCGTGAATGGTGGGAGACCCAGTACTTC. Its protein product is CASSPEREWWETQYF. This chain links TRBV6-2 or TRBV6-3 with TRBJ2-5, with unresolved D. Trimming removed 5 bases at V and 5 bases at J, with 18 bases between. This CDR3 is 15 amino acids long. The germline CDR1 and CDR2 sequences are MNHEY and SVGEGT.